The clone carrying this TCR beta chain has just a few counts. V was pared by 0 bases and J by 1 base, with 13 bases between. Per the germline V gene, CDR1 is SGHRS and CDR2 is YFSETQ. This CDR3 contains 16 residues. The entry originates in a study of low-dose radiotherapy and immunotherapy resistance in tumors. Covering alpha and beta chains, TRAV- and TRBV-specific primers were used for the first-strand cDNA. The TCRs were subjected to amplification over roughly 20 PCR cycles employing a constant-region primer in conjunction with a V-primer adapter. In TCRdb, the reads were re-called with MiXCR into one record per CDR3 protein. The sample lists around 15,000 distinct CDR3 sequences, 70% occurring once.

The rearrangement links TRBV5-1 to TRBJ1-1; D remains ambiguous. The origin of this receptor is a human donor with advanced metastatic prostate, ovarian, gallbladder or colorectal cancer (not recorded which). This table probably holds off-target reads from a library built for another chain. CDR3 bases: TGCGCCAGCAGCTTGGTGGCGCCGGGAGGGAACACTGAAGCTTTCTTT. This translates into CASSLVAPGGNTEAFF.